The clone carrying this TCR beta chain has a single count. This specimen belongs to a study of blood T cell repertoires in COVID-19. Enrolled through a virtual design, the participants were between roughly 18 and 100 years of age and came from roughly 22 US areas. Cohort placement rested on clinical history that participants reported themselves. For recovered donors of Cohort 3, there were two negative PCRs, clearance, or symptom resolution. V was cut by 1 base and J by 1 base, with 11 bases left in between. The CDR3 runs to 15 residues. CDR1 is MGHRA and CDR2 is YSYEKL in the germline V gene. Authors' methods: Scientists estimated how many nucleated cells there were by amplifying reference gene primers. Measured with immunoSEQ multiplex PCR; TCRdb has only the in-frame clones, and not every one. V and J calls plus clone size are reproduced from that table; the DNA served to infer D and trimming. The sample comprises about half a million clones, 80% to 90% of which are singletons, and more than 7.5% rests with the top ten.

This chain links TRBV4-1 with TRBJ2-7; D is undetermined. Input material: PBMCs or T cells enriched from blood (not recorded which). The receptor comes from a woman between 55 and 75 years old who had recovered from COVID-19. The CDR3 region is CASSQGAGPSYEQYF. The CDR3 nucleotides read TGCGCCAGCAGCCAAGGGGCCGGCCCTTCCTACGAGCAGTACTTC.